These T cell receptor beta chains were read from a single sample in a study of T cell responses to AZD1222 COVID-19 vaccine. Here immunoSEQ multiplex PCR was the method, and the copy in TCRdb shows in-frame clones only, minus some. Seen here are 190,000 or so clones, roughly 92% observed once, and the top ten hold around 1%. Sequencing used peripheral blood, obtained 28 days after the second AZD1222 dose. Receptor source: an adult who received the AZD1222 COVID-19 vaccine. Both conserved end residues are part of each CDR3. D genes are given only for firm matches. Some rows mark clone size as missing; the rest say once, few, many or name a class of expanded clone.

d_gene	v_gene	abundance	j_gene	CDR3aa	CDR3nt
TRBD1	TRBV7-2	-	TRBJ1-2	CASSLRLQGAGGYTF	TGTGCCAGCAGCTTAAGACTTCAGGGGGCGGGAGGCTACACCTTC
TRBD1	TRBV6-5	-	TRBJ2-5	CASSFGTGKGETQYF	TGTGCCAGCAGTTTTGGGACAGGGAAAGGGGAGACCCAGTACTTC
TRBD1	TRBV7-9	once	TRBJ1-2	CASTPQGTHYGYTF	TGTGCCAGCACTCCACAGGGGACGCACTATGGCTACACCTTC
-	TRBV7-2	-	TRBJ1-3	CASSFGGSGNTIYF	TGTGCCAGCAGCTTTGGGGGCTCGGGAAACACCATATATTTT
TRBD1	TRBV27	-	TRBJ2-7	CASSGTGGGDEQYF	TGTGCCAGCAGTGGGACAGGGGGCGGCGACGAGCAGTACTTC
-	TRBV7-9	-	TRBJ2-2	CASSQWSGSGELFF	TGTGCCAGCAGCCAATGGTCGGGTTCCGGGGAGCTGTTTTTT
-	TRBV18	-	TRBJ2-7	CASSPNELQGNSYEQYF	TGTGCCAGCTCACCTAACGAGCTGCAGGGGAATTCCTACGAGCAGTACTTC
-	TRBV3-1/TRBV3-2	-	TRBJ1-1	CASSQAPSPEAFF	TGTGCCAGCAGCCAAGCCCCTAGTCCTGAAGCTTTCTTT
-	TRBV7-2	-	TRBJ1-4	CASSLQADNYEKLFF	TGTGCCAGCAGCTTACAGGCCGACAATTATGAAAAACTGTTTTTT
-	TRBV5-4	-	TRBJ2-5	CASSRRGVWETQYF	TGTGCCAGCAGCCGGAGGGGGGTTTGGGAGACCCAGTACTTC
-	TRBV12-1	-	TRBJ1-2	CASTPWGGQSYYGYTF	TGTGCCAGCACCCCCTGGGGGGGACAGTCTTACTATGGCTACACCTTC
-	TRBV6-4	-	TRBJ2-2	CASSVEGAGTGELFF	TGTGCCAGCAGTGTGGAGGGGGCAGGGACCGGGGAGCTGTTTTTT
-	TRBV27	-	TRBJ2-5	CASRGRVETQYF	TGTGCCAGCAGAGGAAGGGTGGAGACCCAGTACTTC
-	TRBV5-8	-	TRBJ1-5	CASSPWVVTNQPQHF	TGTGCCAGCAGCCCCTGGGTGGTAACCAATCAGCCCCAGCATTTT
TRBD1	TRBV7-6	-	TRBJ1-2	CASSPTRTGREGYTF	TGTGCCAGCAGCCCCACCCGGACAGGGAGAGAGGGCTACACCTTC
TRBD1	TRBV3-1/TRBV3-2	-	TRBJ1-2	CASSQDGTGGNYYGYTF	TGTGCCAGCAGCCAAGATGGGACAGGGGGAAACTACTATGGCTACACCTTC
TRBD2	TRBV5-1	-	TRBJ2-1	CASSLLDGGANEQFF	TGCGCCAGCAGCTTGTTAGACGGGGGGGCCAATGAGCAGTTCTTC
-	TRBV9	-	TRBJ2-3	CASSPTFTDTQYF	TGTGCCAGCAGCCCCACGTTTACAGATACGCAGTATTTT
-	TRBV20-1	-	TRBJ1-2	CSAAGGGYTF	TGCAGTGCTGCGGGAGGTGGCTACACCTTC
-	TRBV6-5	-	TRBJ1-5	CASRPTGSNQPQHF	TGTGCCAGCAGGCCCACAGGAAGCAATCAGCCCCAGCATTTT
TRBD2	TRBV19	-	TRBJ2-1	CASSSGAGGPMNEQFF	TGTGCCAGTAGTTCCGGAGCGGGGGGGCCCATGAATGAGCAGTTCTTC
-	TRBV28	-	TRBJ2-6	CAIPATSGANVLTF	TGTGCCATCCCTGCAACCTCTGGGGCCAACGTCCTGACTTTC
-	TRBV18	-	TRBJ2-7	CASSRGAKGLGYEQYF	TGTGCCAGCTCACGGGGGGCTAAGGGTCTGGGCTACGAGCAGTACTTC
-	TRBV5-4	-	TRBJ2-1	CASSLGGNEQFF	TGTGCCAGCAGCTTGGGCGGCAATGAGCAGTTCTTC
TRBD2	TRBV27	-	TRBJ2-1	CASSFGLAGGLNEQFF	TGTGCCAGCAGTTTCGGACTAGCGGGGGGGCTCAATGAGCAGTTCTTC
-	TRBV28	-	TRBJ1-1	CASSSGQGTEAFF	TGTGCCAGCAGTTCTGGACAAGGCACTGAAGCTTTCTTT
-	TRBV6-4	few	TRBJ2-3	CASSEDGGGRDTQYF	TGTGCCAGCAGTGAGGATGGAGGCGGACGAGATACGCAGTATTTT
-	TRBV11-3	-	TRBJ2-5	CASSSGQETQYF	TGTGCCAGCAGCTCGGGTCAAGAGACCCAGTACTTC
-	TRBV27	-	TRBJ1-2	CASSPIPANYGYTF	TGTGCCAGCAGTCCCATCCCCGCTAACTATGGCTACACCTTC
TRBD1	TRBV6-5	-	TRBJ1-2	CASSLTGGENGYTF	TGTGCCAGCAGCCTTACAGGGGGCGAAAATGGCTACACCTTC
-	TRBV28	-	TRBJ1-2	CASSLSQDLGYTF	TGTGCCAGCAGTTTGAGTCAGGACCTTGGCTACACCTTC
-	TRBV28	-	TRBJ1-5	CASSLGGVGNQPQHF	TGTGCCAGCAGTTTAGGGGGAGTCGGCAATCAGCCCCAGCATTTT
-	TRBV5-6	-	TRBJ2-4	CASSPLAGRKNIQYF	TGTGCCAGCAGCCCCCTGGCGGGGCGTAAAAACATTCAGTACTTC
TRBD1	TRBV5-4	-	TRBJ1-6	CASTRGPGPWDSPLHF	TGTGCCAGCACAAGGGGGCCTGGGCCCTGGGATTCACCCCTCCACTTT
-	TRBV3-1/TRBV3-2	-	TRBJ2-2	CASSPGLSIGELFF	TGTGCCAGCAGCCCCGGACTATCTATCGGGGAGCTGTTTTTT
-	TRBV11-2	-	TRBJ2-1	CASSLGGDSYNEQFF	TGTGCCAGCAGCTTAGGGGGAGACTCCTACAATGAGCAGTTCTTC
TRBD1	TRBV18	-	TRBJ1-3	CASSQPGQGAGNTIYF	TGTGCCAGCTCACAACCGGGACAGGGGGCTGGAAACACCATATATTTT
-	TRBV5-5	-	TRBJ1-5	CASSLGGSNQPQHF	TGTGCCAGCAGCTTGGGAGGTAGCAATCAGCCCCAGCATTTT
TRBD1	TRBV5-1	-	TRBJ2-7	CASSSGTGGQEQYF	TGCGCCAGCAGCTCCGGGACAGGGGGACAAGAGCAGTACTTC
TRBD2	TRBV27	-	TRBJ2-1	CASSVTSGGVYEQFF	TGTGCCAGCAGTGTGACTAGCGGGGGGGTATATGAGCAGTTCTTC
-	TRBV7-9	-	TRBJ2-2	CASSFLVDLLRLNTGELFF	TGTGCCAGCAGCTTTTTAGTGGATCTCTTGCGGCTGAACACCGGGGAGCTGTTTTTT
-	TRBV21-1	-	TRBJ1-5	CASSKLKGQGFAQPQHF	TGTGCCAGCAGCAAACTTAAGGGACAGGGCTTTGCTCAGCCCCAGCATTTT
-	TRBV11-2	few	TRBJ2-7	CASSPGGRWQYF	TGTGCCAGCAGCCCTGGGGGTCGGTGGCAGTACTTC
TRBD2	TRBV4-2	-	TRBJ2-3	CASSQSSGGTQAQYF	TGTGCCAGCAGCCAATCGAGCGGGGGGACACAGGCGCAGTATTTT
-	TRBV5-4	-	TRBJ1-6	CASSLAGGQGISPLHF	TGTGCCAGCAGCTTGGCGGGGGGGCAGGGCATTTCACCCCTCCACTTT
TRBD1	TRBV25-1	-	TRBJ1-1	CASTKGQGGTEAFF	TGTGCCAGCACTAAGGGACAGGGAGGGACTGAAGCTTTCTTT
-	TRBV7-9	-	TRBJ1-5	CASSREGNQPQHF	TGTGCCAGCAGCCGGGAAGGCAATCAGCCCCAGCATTTT
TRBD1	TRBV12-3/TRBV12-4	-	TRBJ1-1	CASSLPGGAEAFF	TGTGCCAGCAGTTTACCAGGGGGAGCTGAAGCTTTCTTT
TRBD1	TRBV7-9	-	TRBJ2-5	CASSPQGVQETQYF	TGTGCCAGCAGCCCTCAGGGGGTCCAAGAGACCCAGTACTTC
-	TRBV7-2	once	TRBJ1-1	CASSDGTRRRAFF	TGTGCCAGCAGCGATGGAACCAGGAGGCGGGCTTTCTTT